The T cell receptor beta chain described here comes from a study of T cell responses to AZD1222 COVID-19 vaccine. Clones were read by immunoSEQ multiplex PCR, and TCRdb kept only the in-frame ones, dropping some. The table records around 140,000 clones, around 87% of them present only once. CDR3 size: 16 residues. V lost 2 bases and J 0 bases, leaving 12 bases between the germline ends. The germline V gene has CDR1 SGHDT and CDR2 YYEEEE. On this clone: Its target is unknown.

Overall study findings and caveats: Clonal diversity was possibly underestimated, and the donors were mostly white British, with more females. Researchers report vaccine-associated CD4 TCRs spanning spike, with dominance at 160-218 and 743-854.

The starting material was peripheral blood, obtained on day 0 of AZD1222 vaccination. The receptor's source is an adult in good health. V gene TRBV5-6 combines with J gene TRBJ1-5; D gene ambiguous. As DNA, the CDR3 is TGTGCCAGCAGCTTTTCAGGAAGCTATAGCAATCAGCCCCAGCATTTT. Protein: CASSFSGSYSNQPQHF.